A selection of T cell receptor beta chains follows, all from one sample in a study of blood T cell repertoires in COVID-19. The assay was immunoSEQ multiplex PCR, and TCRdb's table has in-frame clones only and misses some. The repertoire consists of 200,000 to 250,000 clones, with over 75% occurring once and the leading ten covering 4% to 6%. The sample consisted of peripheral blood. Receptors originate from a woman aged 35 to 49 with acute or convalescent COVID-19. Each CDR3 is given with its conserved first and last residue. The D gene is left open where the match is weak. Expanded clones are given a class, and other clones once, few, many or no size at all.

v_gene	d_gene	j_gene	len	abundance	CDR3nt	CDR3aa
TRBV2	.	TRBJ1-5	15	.	TGTGCCAGCAGTGGAGGGTTCAACACCAATCAGCCCCAGCATTTT	CASSGGFNTNQPQHF
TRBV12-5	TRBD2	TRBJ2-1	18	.	TGTGCTAGTGCCTATCTAGCGGGGGGCCACAACTCCTACAATGAGCAGTTCTTC	CASAYLAGGHNSYNEQFF
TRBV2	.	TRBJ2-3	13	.	TGTGCCAGCACTGGAGGGAGCACAGATACGCAGTATTTT	CASTGGSTDTQYF
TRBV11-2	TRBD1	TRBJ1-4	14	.	TGTGCCAGCAGCTTGGGACAGGTTAATGAAAAACTGTTTTTT	CASSLGQVNEKLFF
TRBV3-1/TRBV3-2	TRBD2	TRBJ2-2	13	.	TGTGCCAGCAGCCAAGCTAGCGGGGGGGAGCTGTTTTTT	CASSQASGGELFF
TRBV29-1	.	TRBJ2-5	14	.	TGCAGCGTTACACTAGCAGGTCCTAAAGAGACCCAGTACTTC	CSVTLAGPKETQYF
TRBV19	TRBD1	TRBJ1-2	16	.	TGTGCCAGTAGAAACCTACAGGGGGCAGTTAACTATGGCTACACCTTC	CASRNLQGAVNYGYTF
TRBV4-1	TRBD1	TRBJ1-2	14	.	TGCGCCAGCAGCCAACCTGGGACAGGGGAAGGCTACACCTTC	CASSQPGTGEGYTF
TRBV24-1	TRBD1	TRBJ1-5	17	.	TGTGCCACCAGTGGCTTAAAGGGACAGGATAGCAATCAGCCCCAGCATTTT	CATSGLKGQDSNQPQHF
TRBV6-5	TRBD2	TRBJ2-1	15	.	TGTGCCAGCAGTCGGACTAGCGGGCGTCCCAATGAGCAGTTCTTC	CASSRTSGRPNEQFF
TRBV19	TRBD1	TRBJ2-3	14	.	TGTGCCAGTAGTATGGGACAGGGGACAGATACGCAGTATTTT	CASSMGQGTDTQYF
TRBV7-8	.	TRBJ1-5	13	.	TGTGCCAGCAGTGTACAGGGTGATCAGCCCCAGCATTTT	CASSVQGDQPQHF
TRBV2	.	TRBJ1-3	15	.	TGTGCCAGCAGTGCACAGGGATCGTCTGGAAACACCATATATTTT	CASSAQGSSGNTIYF
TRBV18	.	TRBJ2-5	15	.	TGTGCCAGCTCACCAGAGTTCGGGATCAGGGAGACCCAGTACTTC	CASSPEFGIRETQYF
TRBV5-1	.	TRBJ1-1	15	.	TGCGCCAGCAGCTTGGGGCAGGGAGGGAACACTGAAGCTTTCTTT	CASSLGQGGNTEAFF
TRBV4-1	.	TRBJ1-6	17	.	TGCGCCAGCAGCCAAGATCAGGGGACAAGCTATAATTCACCCCTCCACTTT	CASSQDQGTSYNSPLHF
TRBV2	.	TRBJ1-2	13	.	TGTGCCAGCAGTCAACAGGGCCTTGGCGGCTACACCTTC	CASSQQGLGGYTF
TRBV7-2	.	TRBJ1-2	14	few	TGTGCCAGCAGCTTAGGGTTTCGAGACTATGGCTACACCTTC	CASSLGFRDYGYTF
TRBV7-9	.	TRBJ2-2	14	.	TGTGCCAGCAGCTTGGTAGCAGGGATCGGGGAGCTGTTTTTT	CASSLVAGIGELFF
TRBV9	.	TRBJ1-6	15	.	TGTGCCAGCAGCGCGCAACACGAGGGTAATTCACCCCTCCACTTT	CASSAQHEGNSPLHF
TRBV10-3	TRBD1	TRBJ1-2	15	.	TGTGCCATCAGTGAGCCTGGACAGGGGAGCTATGGCTACACCTTC	CAISEPGQGSYGYTF
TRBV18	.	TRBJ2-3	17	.	TGTGCCAGCTCACCCGGCGGATGGGGTAGCGCGGCAGATACGCAGTATTTT	CASSPGGWGSAADTQYF
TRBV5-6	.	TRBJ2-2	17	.	TGTGCCAGCAGTATCTATTCAGGGACTTTCGACACCGGGGAGCTGTTTTTT	CASSIYSGTFDTGELFF
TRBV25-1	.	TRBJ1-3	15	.	TGTGCCAGCAGTGAATTTGCAGGGAAATTGAACACCATATATTTT	CASSEFAGKLNTIYF
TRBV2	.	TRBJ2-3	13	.	TGTGCCAGCAGTAACAGCGGCCAAGATACGCAGTATTTT	CASSNSGQDTQYF
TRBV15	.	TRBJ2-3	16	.	TGTGCCACCAGCAGAGAGGCAGGAATTAGCACAGATACGCAGTATTTT	CATSREAGISTDTQYF
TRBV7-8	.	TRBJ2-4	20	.	TGTGCCAGCAGCTTAGGGTCGCAGGGAGGGGGGATACTAGCCAAAAACATTCAGTACTTC	CASSLGSQGGGILAKNIQYF
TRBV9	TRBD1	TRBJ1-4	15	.	TGTGCCAGCAGCCCAGGGGGACAGATAAATGAAAAACTGTTTTTT	CASSPGGQINEKLFF
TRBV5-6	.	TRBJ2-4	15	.	TGTGCCAGCAGCTTGCAGGTTCTAGCCAAAAACATTCAGTACTTC	CASSLQVLAKNIQYF
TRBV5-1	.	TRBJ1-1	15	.	TGCGCCAGCAGCTTCTTGGGACTTATGAACACTGAAGCTTTCTTT	CASSFLGLMNTEAFF
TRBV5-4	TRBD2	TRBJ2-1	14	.	TGTGCCAGCAGCTATCCGGGACTAGAGGATGAGCAGTTCTTC	CASSYPGLEDEQFF
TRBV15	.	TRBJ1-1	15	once	TGTGCCACCAGCAGATCAGCGAGCTGGAACACTGAAGCTTTCTTT	CATSRSASWNTEAFF
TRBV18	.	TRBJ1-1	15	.	TGTGCCAGCTCACCAGAGGCGGGGGCGCGCACTGAAGCTTTCTTT	CASSPEAGARTEAFF
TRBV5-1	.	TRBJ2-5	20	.	TGCGCCAGCAGCTTCCTTTCTCGGTCGGAGGCAGGCGGAGGCCAAGAGACCCAGTACTTC	CASSFLSRSEAGGGQETQYF
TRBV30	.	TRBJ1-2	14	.	TGTGCCTGGAGTGTGGGAGGTTCTAACTATGGCTACACCTTC	CAWSVGGSNYGYTF
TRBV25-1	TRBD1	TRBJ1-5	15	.	TGTGCCAGCAGTGACGGGACAGGGGAGAATCAGCCCCAGCATTTT	CASSDGTGENQPQHF
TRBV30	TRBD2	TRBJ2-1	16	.	TGTGCCTATCTAGGGACTAGCGGGGACTACTACAATGAGCAGTTCTTC	CAYLGTSGDYYNEQFF
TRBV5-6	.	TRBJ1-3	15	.	TGTGCCAGCAGCTTGGTAGGAGGGCCTGGAAACACCATATATTTT	CASSLVGGPGNTIYF
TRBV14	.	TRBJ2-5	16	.	TGTGCCAGCAGCCACCCTACAGTGAAGCTCCAAGAGACCCAGTACTTC	CASSHPTVKLQETQYF
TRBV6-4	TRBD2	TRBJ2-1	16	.	TGTGCCAGCAGTGACTCCCCTAGCGGGGGGTACAATGAGCAGTTCTTC	CASSDSPSGGYNEQFF
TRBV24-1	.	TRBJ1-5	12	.	TGTGCCACCAGTGATCAGGGTCAGCCCCAGCATTTT	CATSDQGQPQHF
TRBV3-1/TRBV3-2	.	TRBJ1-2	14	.	TGTGCCAGCAGCTGGTTCGGGGGGCTAGATGGCTACACCTTC	CASSWFGGLDGYTF
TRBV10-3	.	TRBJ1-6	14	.	TGTGCCATCAGCGAGCAGGGTCATAATTCACCCCTCCACTTT	CAISEQGHNSPLHF
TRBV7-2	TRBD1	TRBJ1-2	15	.	TGTGCCAGCAGCCTAAATTCGCCTGGACAGGGTGGCTACACCTTC	CASSLNSPGQGGYTF
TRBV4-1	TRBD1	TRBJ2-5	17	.	TGCGCCAGCAGCCAAGAGACCCCTAACAGGGGGCTGGAGACCCAGTACTTC	CASSQETPNRGLETQYF
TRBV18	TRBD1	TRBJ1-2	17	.	TGTGCCAGCTCACCAACCTCCGGGACAGGGTGGGCCGATGGCTACACCTTC	CASSPTSGTGWADGYTF
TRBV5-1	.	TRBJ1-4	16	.	TGCGCCAGCAGCTTGACAGGAGATACAACTAATGAAAAACTGTTTTTT	CASSLTGDTTNEKLFF
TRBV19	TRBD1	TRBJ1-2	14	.	TGTGCCAGTAGTTCCGGACAGGGGAGCTATGGCTACACCTTC	CASSSGQGSYGYTF
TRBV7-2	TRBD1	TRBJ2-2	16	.	TGTGCCAGCAGCCTAAGAAGACAGGGGGCAGGCGGGGAGCTGTTTTTT	CASSLRRQGAGGELFF
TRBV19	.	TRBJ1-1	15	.	TGTGCCAGTAGCTTTACGACAGAGATAGGCCCTGAAGCTTTCTTT	CASSFTTEIGPEAFF
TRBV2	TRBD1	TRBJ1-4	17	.	TGTGCCAGCATCAGCTCCTCGGGACAGGGGAATTACGAAAAACTGTTTTTT	CASISSSGQGNYEKLFF
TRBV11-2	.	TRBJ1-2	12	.	TGTGCCAGCAGCTGGGGGGAAGGTGGCTACACCTTC	CASSWGEGGYTF
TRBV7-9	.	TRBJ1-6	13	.	TGTGCCAGCAGCTCCTCCAGGGAATCACCCCTCCACTTT	CASSSSRESPLHF
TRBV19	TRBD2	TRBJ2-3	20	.	TGTGCCAGTAGTCCGCGTGGGGGGAACCTAGGACTAGCGTCGAGGGATACGCAGTATTTT	CASSPRGGNLGLASRDTQYF
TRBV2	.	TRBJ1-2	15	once	TGTGCCAGCAGTGAAACAGCAGGGCTGCCCTATGGCTACACCTTC	CASSETAGLPYGYTF
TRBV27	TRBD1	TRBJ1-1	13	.	TGTGCCAGCAGGGATCAAACAGGGGATGAAGCTTTCTTT	CASRDQTGDEAFF